The source of this T cell receptor beta chain is a study of T cell responses to AZD1222 COVID-19 vaccine. The wider study: Whether given at about 4 or about 12 weeks, second doses were pooled.

Germline lookup yields CDR1 MRHNA and CDR2 SNTAGT. V gave up 6 bases and J gave up 2 bases; unmatched junction bases: 2. The CDR3 is 14 residues long. Findings and limits, study-wide: Targeting of unmutated variant regions was reportedly seen in nearly half of spike-specific TCRs. Samples come after the peak T cell response, not at day 14.

Method: immunoSEQ multiplex PCR; TCRdb's copy keeps in-frame clones and lacks some. The sample contains about 120,000 clones, more than 75% of which appear only once. On this clone itself: The antigen is undetermined.

The source of this sequence is an adult in good health. The sequencing used peripheral blood, collected on day 0 of AZD1222 vaccination. The rearrangement links TRBV6-4 to TRBJ1-2; 11 nucleotides align to TRBD1. The CDR3 coding sequence is TGTGCCAGCAGGAGGACAGGGGGCAACTATGGCTACACCTTC. Protein product: CASRRTGGNYGYTF.